Following are 26 T cell receptor beta chains from one sample sequenced in a study of blood T cell repertoires in COVID-19. Clones were sequenced by immunoSEQ multiplex PCR, and TCRdb holds only the in-frame ones, with some missing. The sample contains approximately 380,000 clones, 85% of which appear only once. The sequenced material came from peripheral blood. The receptors were gathered from a woman under 30 with acute or convalescent COVID-19.

The chain links TRBV30 to TRBJ1-5; 7 bases are a match to TRBD1. Germline CDR1 reads GTSNPN; CDR2 reads SVGIG (reference sequence). V lost 0 bases to trimming and J lost 4 bases; unmatched junction nucleotides: 3. This CDR3 spans 14 amino acids. This CDR3 reads CAWSVGDRNQPQHF. For the CDR3, the DNA is TGTGCCTGGAGTGTGGGGGACAGAAATCAGCCCCAGCATTTT.

This chain links TRBV4-1 with TRBJ1-4; a weak D match, TRBD1 (5 bases). The germline gives CDR1 MGHRA, CDR2 YSYEKL. V lost 4 bases, J lost 4 bases, and 13 bases lay in between. The CDR3 has 15 amino acids. The CDR3 DNA follows: TGCGCCAGCAGCCCCCTGGCGGGACTTAATGAAAAACTGTTTTTT. Protein: CASSPLAGLNEKLFF.

The chain links TRBV3-1 (or the pseudogene TRBV3-2) to TRBJ2-3, with 11 bases lining up with TRBD1. The CDR3 totals 15 residues. The junction had 4 bases not matched to a gene; V was cut back by 1 base and J by 7 bases. Per the germline V gene, CDR1 is LGHDT and CDR2 is YNNKEL (reference sequence). Here the CDR3 DNA reads TGTGCCAGCAGCCAAGGGGACAGGGGGGGACATACGCAGTATTTT. It encodes CASSQGDRGGHTQYF.

This clone was seen just once. The chain recombines TRBV4-1 with TRBJ1-4, with D maybe TRBD1 (6 bases). Trimming removed 2 bases at V and 7 bases at J, with 17 bases between. CDR1 and CDR2 from the germline V gene are MGHRA and YSYEKL. This CDR3 comprises 16 residues. This CDR3 reads CASSQKRRGAGEKLFF. The DNA of the CDR3 is TGCGCCAGCAGCCAAAAACGGCGGGGGGCAGGTGAAAAACTGTTTTTT.

The chain is built from TRBV19 and TRBJ1-2; perhaps TRBD1 as D (5 bases). CDR1 is LNHDA and CDR2 is SQIVND in the germline V gene (reference sequence). The CDR3 sequence is 13 residues long. Trimming removed 11 bases from V and 8 bases from J, with 21 bases in between. The CDR3 DNA sequence: TGTGCCTGCCGGGTTGGGGCTCGCGAAGGCTACACCTTC. Translated: CACRVGAREGYTF.

This chain connects TRBV11-2 to TRBJ1-3, with D perhaps matching TRBD1 (6 bases). The CDR3 length is 15 residues. V lost 1 base and J lost 4, with 11 bases in between. From germline, CDR1 is SGHAT and CDR2 FQNNGV. The CDR3 DNA reads as TGTGCCAGCAGCTTAGCAGGGGCCAAAGGAAACACCATATATTTT. This gives the protein CASSLAGAKGNTIYF. Together with reference TRBV11-2 and TRBJ1-3, the CDR3 gives the full variable domain: EAGVAQSPRYKIIEKRQSVAFWCNPISGHATLYWYQQILGQGPKLLIQFQNNGVVDDSQLPKDRFSAERLKGVDSTLKIQPAKLEDSAVYLCASSLAGAKGNTIYFGEGSWLTVV.

This sequence joins TRBV9 and TRBJ2-1; 14 nucleotides match TRBD2. This CDR3 is 21 amino acids long. The germline CDR1 and CDR2 sequences are SGDLS and YYNGEE. J gave up 0 bases and V 4 bases, and 15 bases lay outside the gene matches. CDR3 region: CASSFPTQTSGRDRSYNEQFF. The DNA of the CDR3 is TGTGCCAGCAGCTTTCCGACCCAGACTAGCGGGAGGGATCGCTCCTACAATGAGCAGTTCTTC.

The rearrangement uses TRBV27 and TRBJ1-6; D is unclear. The V gene lost 8 bases and the J gene lost 7 bases, with 9 bases spanning the gap. This CDR3 comprises 12 residues. Germline assignment: CDR1 MNHEY and CDR2 SMNVEV (reference sequence). The CDR3 DNA follows: TGTGCCAGCTCCGGCGGAAATTCACCCCTCCACTTT. It specifies CASSGGNSPLHF.

The chain joins TRBV10-1 to TRBJ2-2; possible D gene TRBD2, 6 bases. The CDR3 is 15 residues long. V dropped 0 bases and J dropped 5 bases, with 10 bases sitting between them. In germline, CDR1 is WNHNN, CDR2 SYGVQD (reference sequence). CDR3 protein: CASSESGGLTGELFF. As DNA, the CDR3 is TGCGCCAGCAGTGAGTCGGGGGGATTGACCGGGGAGCTGTTTTTT.

The chain joins TRBV5-5 to TRBJ1-5; D not resolved. This CDR3 region has 13 residues. Between the trimmed V and J ends, which lost 0 bases and 5 bases, there was a span of 6 bases. Germline CDR1 SGHKS, CDR2 YYEKEE (reference sequence). The CDR3 nucleotides read TGTGCCAGCAGCTTGGCCCTAGATCAGCCCCAGCATTTT. This gives the protein CASSLALDQPQHF.

The V gene is TRBV5-1, the J gene TRBJ1-3, with TRBD1 matching 9 bases. V shed 2 bases and J 3 bases; nucleotides not matched to a gene: 3. Germline V gene data show CDR1 as SGHRS and CDR2 as YFSETQ. The length of the CDR3 is 15 residues. CDR3 sequence: CASSFTGGRGNTIYF. CDR3 nucleotide sequence: TGCGCCAGCAGCTTTACAGGGGGCCGTGGAAACACCATATATTTT.

V is TRBV7-2 and J is TRBJ2-5, with D maybe TRBD2 (6 bases). V was clipped by 4 bases and J by 5 bases, with 17 bases between them. Germline CDR1 reads SGHTA; CDR2 reads FQGNSA. The CDR3 spans 15 residues. The DNA for the CDR3 is TGTGCCAGCAGCTCCCGCTTCGGGGGTTGGGAGACCCAGTACTTC. Translation: CASSSRFGGWETQYF.

This chain connects TRBV10-3 to TRBJ1-4; possibly TRBD1 for D (5 bases). This CDR3 has 13 amino acids. V was shortened by 6 bases and J by 2 bases, with 7 bases between the two germline ends. Germline-derived CDR1 and CDR2 are ENHRY and SYGVKD. The CDR3 spells CAISRATNEKLFF. The CDR3 nucleotides read TGTGCCATCAGCAGGGCCACTAATGAAAAACTGTTTTTT.

The V call is TRBV2, the J call TRBJ2-3; 8 bases are a match to TRBD1. Germline-derived CDR1 and CDR2 are SNHLY and FYNNEI. J lost 5 bases, V lost 7 bases, and 8 bases had no gene match. CDR3 length: 14 residues. CDR3 sequence (DNA): TGTGCCAGCAACGGGCAGGGGGCTATAGATACGCAGTATTTT. It translates to CASNGQGAIDTQYF.

Many counts were recorded for this clone. This chain uses TRBV5-4 with TRBJ1-6; D is ambiguous. Trimming took 2 bases from V and 8 from J, leaving 14 bases between them. This CDR3 is built from 15 residues. The germline CDR1 and CDR2 sequences are SGHNT and YYREEE (reference sequence). The CDR3 sequence: CASSFNVDSDSPLHF. CDR3 coding DNA: TGTGCCAGCAGCTTCAATGTGGACTCGGATTCACCCCTCCACTTT.

This clone has more than one count but fewer than ten. J is TRBJ1-2 and V is TRBV6-6, with 10 bases fitting TRBD1. The CDR3 length is 17 residues. Germline V gene lookup returns CDR1 MNHNY and CDR2 SVGAGI (reference sequence). The V and J ends lost 5 bases and 4 bases, in that order; junction bases with no gene match: 13. CDR3 coding DNA: TGTGCCAGCAGTCCGTTGACAGGGGGCCCAGTTGTCTATGGCTACACCTTC. This sequence encodes CASSPLTGGPVVYGYTF.

This clone was observed a single time. CDR3 sequence reads: CASSLGVEGIQPQHF. The CDR3 coding sequence is TGTGCCAGCAGTTTAGGGGTCGAGGGTATTCAGCCCCAGCATTTT. The chain couples TRBV28 to TRBJ1-5; D gene uncertain. Trimming stripped 2 bases from V and 6 bases from J, with 14 bases between. Germline V lookup: CDR1 MDHEN, CDR2 SYDVKM. There are 15 residues in the CDR3. Supplemented by reference TRBV28 and TRBJ1-5, the full variable domain reads DVKVTQSSRYLVKRTGEKVFLECVQDMDHENMFWYRQDPGLGLRLIYFSYDVKMKEKGDIPEGYSVSREKKERFSLILESASTNQTSMYLCASSLGVEGIQPQHFGDGTRLSIL.

The V gene is TRBV19, the J gene TRBJ1-2; no definite D call. The CDR3 runs 14 residues. From germline, CDR1 is LNHDA and CDR2 SQIVND (reference sequence). V shed 1 base and J shed 4 bases, with 10 bases lying between them. This CDR3 reads CASSIGHLTYGYTF. DNA of the CDR3: TGTGCCAGTAGTATAGGACACCTTACCTATGGCTACACCTTC.

J is TRBJ1-1 and V is TRBV28; D ambiguous. Germline CDR1 is MDHEN and CDR2 is SYDVKM. The CDR3 extends over 13 amino acids. V dropped 6 bases and J dropped 0 bases, with 8 bases sitting between them. The CDR3 here is CASSNKLNTEAFF. The CDR3 nucleotides read TGTGCCAGCAGCAACAAGTTGAACACTGAAGCTTTCTTT.

The V gene is TRBV19, the J gene TRBJ1-2, with a tentative D call TRBD1 (5 bases). V lost 7 bases and J lost 4, with 19 bases in between. CDR3 length equals 15 residues. CDR1 LNHDA and CDR2 SQIVND come from the germline V gene (reference sequence). Written as DNA, the CDR3 is TGTGCCAGTATACCCGACAGTGGCAAAGTCTATGGCTACACCTTC. Residues: CASIPDSGKVYGYTF. Complete variable domain (other parts from reference TRBV19 and TRBJ1-2): DGGITQSPKYLFRKEGQNVTLSCEQNLNHDAMYWYRQDPGQGLRLIYYSQIVNDFQKGDIAEGYSVSREKKESFPLTVTSAQKNPTAFYLCASIPDSGKVYGYTFGSGTRLTVV.

Regarding this clone: The junction shows a germline mismatch at one end, possibly a read error. V gene TRBV10-3 combines with J gene TRBJ1-2, with 12 positions matching TRBD1. The CDR3 loop spans 18 amino acids. Germline V gene sequence: CDR1 ENHRY, CDR2 SYGVKD. This CDR3 reads CAISESWGSLPGQGAFEF. DNA of the CDR3: TGTGCCATCAGTGAGTCATGGGGATCACTCCCGGGACAGGGGGCCTTCGAGTTC.

The J gene is TRBJ2-5, the V gene TRBV7-6, with D possibly matching TRBD1 (6 bases). Germline CDR1 SGHVS, CDR2 FNYEAQ. With 5 bases removed from V and 1 base from J, the gap between germline ends came to 17 bases. The CDR3 is 16 residues long. CDR3 nucleotide sequence: TGTGCCAGCAGCCCTGATGGACAGCAGACCCAAGAGACCCAGTACTTC. This sequence encodes CASSPDGQQTQETQYF.

A note on this clone: Other DNA sequences from this sample encode an identical CDR3 as well. The CDR3 sequence is CASSGQLNQPQHF. As DNA, the CDR3 is TGTGCCAGCAGCGGACAGCTTAATCAGCCCCAGCATTTT. The chain carries TRBV12-3 or TRBV12-4 and TRBJ1-5; possible D gene TRBD1, 6 bases. V was cut by 6 bases and J by 4 bases, with 10 bases left in between. This CDR3 contains 13 residues.

The chain recombines TRBV5-8 with TRBJ2-7, with 8 bases that match TRBD1. The junction had 6 bases not matched to a gene; V was cut back by 4 bases and J by 0 bases. The CDR3 has 15 residues. Germline V lookup: CDR1 SGHTS, CDR2 YDEGEE. The CDR3 spells CASSPGQADSYEQYF. As DNA, the CDR3 is TGTGCCAGCAGCCCGGGACAGGCAGACTCCTACGAGCAGTACTTC. Filled out from reference TRBV5-8 and TRBJ2-7, the complete variable domain reads EAGVTQSPTHLIKTRGQQATLRCSPISGHTSVYWYQQALGLGLQFLLWYDEGEERNRGNFPPRFSGRQFPNYSSELNVNALELEDSALYLCASSPGQADSYEQYFGPGTRLTVT.

The V call is TRBV9, the J call TRBJ1-1; no definite D call. V was trimmed by 4 bases and J by 10 bases, leaving 17 bases between them. Germline lookup yields CDR1 SGDLS and CDR2 YYNGEE. The CDR3 sequence is 13 residues long. In DNA form, the CDR3 reads TGTGCCAGCAGCCCCCTTAGTGGGGAGGGAGCTTTCTTT. Protein sequence: CASSPLSGEGAFF.

This clone was picked up a small number of times. The V and J genes are TRBV6-5 and TRBJ1-1, with a possible D match to TRBD1 (5 bases). With 4 bases removed from V and 3 bases from J, the gap between germline ends came to 9 bases. CDR1 and CDR2 (germline): MNHEY, SVGAGI. The CDR3 runs 13 residues. In DNA, the CDR3 is TGTGCCAGCAGTTCCACAGGATACACTGAAGCTTTCTTT. Protein sequence: CASSSTGYTEAFF.